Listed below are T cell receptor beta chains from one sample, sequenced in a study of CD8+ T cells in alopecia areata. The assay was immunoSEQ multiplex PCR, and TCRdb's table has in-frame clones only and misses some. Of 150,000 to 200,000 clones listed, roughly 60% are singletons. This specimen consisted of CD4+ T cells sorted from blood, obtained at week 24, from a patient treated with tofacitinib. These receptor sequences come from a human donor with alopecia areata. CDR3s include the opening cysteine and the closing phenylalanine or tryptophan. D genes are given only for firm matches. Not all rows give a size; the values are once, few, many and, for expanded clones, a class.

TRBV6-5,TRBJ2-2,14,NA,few,TGTGCCACCACGCCACTTAGAAACACCGGGGAGCTGTTTTTT,CATTPLRNTGELFF
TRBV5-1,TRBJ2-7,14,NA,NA,TGCGCCAGCAGCTTGTCGACGGGCCTCTACGAGCAGTACTTC,CASSLSTGLYEQYF
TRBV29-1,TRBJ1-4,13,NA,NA,TGCAGCGTTCGTAGCCCGGGTGGTGAAAAACTGTTTTTT,CSVRSPGGEKLFF
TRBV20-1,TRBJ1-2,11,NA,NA,TGCAGTGCGCGGAATGGGTATGGCTACACCTTC,CSARNGYGYTF
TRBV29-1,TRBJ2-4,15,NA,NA,TGCAGCGCATATGACGAGAGTCTAGCCAAAAACATTCAGTACTTC,CSAYDESLAKNIQYF
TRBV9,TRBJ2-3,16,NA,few,TGTGCCAGCAGCCTGAGATCAGTGGGCAACACAGATACGCAGTATTTT,CASSLRSVGNTDTQYF
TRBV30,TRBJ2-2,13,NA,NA,TGTGCCTGGATCCCACCGAACACCGGGGAGCTGTTTTTT,CAWIPPNTGELFF
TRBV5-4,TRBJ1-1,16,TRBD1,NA,TGTGCCAGCAGCTTGGGGACCGGACAGGATCGAACTGAAGCTTTCTTT,CASSLGTGQDRTEAFF
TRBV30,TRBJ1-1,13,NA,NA,TGTGCCTGGGGATTAGACATGAACACTGAAGCTTTCTTT,CAWGLDMNTEAFF
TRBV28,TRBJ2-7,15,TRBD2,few,TGTGCCAGCAGTTTATCGGGGACTAGCGGCCACGAGCAGTACTTC,CASSLSGTSGHEQYF
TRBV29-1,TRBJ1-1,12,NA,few,TGCAGCGTTCCCCGGCAGGACACTGAAGCTTTCTTT,CSVPRQDTEAFF
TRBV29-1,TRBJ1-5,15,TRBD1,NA,TGCAGCGTTGTGTACAGGGGATCGGATAATCAGCCCCAGCATTTT,CSVVYRGSDNQPQHF
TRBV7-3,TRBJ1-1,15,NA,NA,TGTGCCAGCAGCTTAATTCCGGGTTTGGACACTGAAGCTTTCTTT,CASSLIPGLDTEAFF
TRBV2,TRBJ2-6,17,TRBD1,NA,TGTGCCAGCAGTGATGGACAGGGTGTCTCTGGGGCCAACGTCCTGACTTTC,CASSDGQGVSGANVLTF
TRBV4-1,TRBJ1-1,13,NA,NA,TGCGCCAGCAGCCAAGTACAAAACACTGAAGCTTTCTTT,CASSQVQNTEAFF
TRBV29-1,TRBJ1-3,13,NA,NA,TGCAGCGTGAAACCAGGATCGGGAAACACCATATATTTT,CSVKPGSGNTIYF
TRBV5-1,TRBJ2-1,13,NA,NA,TGCGCCAGCAGCTTGGGGTACGGAAATGAGCAGTTCTTC,CASSLGYGNEQFF
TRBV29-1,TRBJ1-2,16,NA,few,TGCAGCGTTGAACGTCGGGTGGGGCAGGGAGGCTATGGCTACACCTTC,CSVERRVGQGGYGYTF
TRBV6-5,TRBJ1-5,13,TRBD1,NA,TGTGCCAGCAGTTACGGGACAGCTCAGCCCCAGCATTTT,CASSYGTAQPQHF
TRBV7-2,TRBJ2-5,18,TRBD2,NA,TGTGCCAGCAGCTTAATGGCTAGCGGGGGGGCCCGTCAGGAGACCCAGTACTTC,CASSLMASGGARQETQYF
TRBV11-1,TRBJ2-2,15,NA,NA,TGTGCCAGCAGCTTCAGGACGGCGAACACCGGGGAGCTGTTTTTT,CASSFRTANTGELFF
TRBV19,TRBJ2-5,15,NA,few,TGTGCCAGTAGTATAGCCTCGGGCAGCGGGGAGACCCAGTACTTC,CASSIASGSGETQYF
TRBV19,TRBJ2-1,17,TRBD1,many,TGTGCCAGTAGTCCCCTCGGAAGGACAGGGGATTTCAATGAGCAGTTCTTC,CASSPLGRTGDFNEQFF
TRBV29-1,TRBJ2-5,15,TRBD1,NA,TGCAGCGTTGACCGGACAGGGGCCGACCAAGAGACCCAGTACTTC,CSVDRTGADQETQYF
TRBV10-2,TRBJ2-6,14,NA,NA,TGCGCCAGCAGCTACCTTTCTGGGGCCAACGTCCTGACTTTC,CASSYLSGANVLTF
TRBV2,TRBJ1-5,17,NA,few,TGTGCCAGCAGTGAAGCGCTTCTGATGGCAGGCAATCAGCCCCAGCATTTT,CASSEALLMAGNQPQHF
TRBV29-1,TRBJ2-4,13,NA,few,TGCAGCGTTGAAGAGGCAGGGAAAAACATTCAGTACTTC,CSVEEAGKNIQYF
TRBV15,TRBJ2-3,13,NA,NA,TGTGCCACCAGCGGTGTTGGGACAGATACGCAGTATTTT,CATSGVGTDTQYF
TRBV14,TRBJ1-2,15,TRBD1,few,TGTGCCAGCAGCCAAGCCGGGACAGGCGAATATGGCTACACCTTC,CASSQAGTGEYGYTF
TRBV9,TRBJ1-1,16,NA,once,TGTGCCAGCAGCGTAGATCCGGGAACGCTCCGCACTGAAGCTTTCTTT,CASSVDPGTLRTEAFF
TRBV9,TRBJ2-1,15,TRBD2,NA,TGTGCCAGCAGCCCGGGGGGGAACCCCTACAATGAGCAGTTCTTC,CASSPGGNPYNEQFF
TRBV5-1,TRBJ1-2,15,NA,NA,TGCGCCAGCAGCCATACCGGCAGGGACGGCTATGGCTACACCTTC,CASSHTGRDGYGYTF
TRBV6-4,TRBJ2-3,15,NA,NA,TGTGCCAGCAGTGAACAGGGGACTAGCACAGATACGCAGTATTTT,CASSEQGTSTDTQYF
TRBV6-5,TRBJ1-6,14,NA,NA,TGTGCCAGCAGCGTTGGACGGTTTAATTCACCCCTCCACTTT,CASSVGRFNSPLHF
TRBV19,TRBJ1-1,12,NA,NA,TGTGCCAGCGACCCGGGGGACACTGAAGCTTTCTTT,CASDPGDTEAFF
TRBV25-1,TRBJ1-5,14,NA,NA,TGTGCCAGCAGTGAAATGGCAGTAGGACAGCCCCAGCATTTT,CASSEMAVGQPQHF
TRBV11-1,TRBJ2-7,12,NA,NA,TGTGCCAGCGGTCGGAGTTCCTACGAGCAGTACTTC,CASGRSSYEQYF
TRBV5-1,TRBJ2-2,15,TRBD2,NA,TGCGCCAGCCGAACACTAGCGGAGAACACCGGGGAGCTGTTTTTT,CASRTLAENTGELFF
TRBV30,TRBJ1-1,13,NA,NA,TGTGCCTGGAGTGTACAGGAAAGGAGTGAAGCTTTCTTT,CAWSVQERSEAFF
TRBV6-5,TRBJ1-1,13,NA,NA,TGTGCCAGCAGTTACGACGGCCTGGCTGAAGCTTTCTTT,CASSYDGLAEAFF
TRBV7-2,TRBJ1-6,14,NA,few,TGTGCCAGCAGCAGCCGGGACCTCTCAATTCCCCTCCACTTT,CASSSRDLSIPLHF
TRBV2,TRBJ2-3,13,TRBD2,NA,TGTGCCAGCAGGCGGGAGCCCACAGATACGCAGTATTTT,CASRREPTDTQYF
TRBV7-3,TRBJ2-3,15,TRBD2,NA,TGTGCCAGCAGCCTAAAAGGGGGACTAGCGGTAACGCAGTATTTT,CASSLKGGLAVTQYF
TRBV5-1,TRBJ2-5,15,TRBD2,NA,TGCGCCAGCAGCTTGACCGGGACTAAGGAAGAGACCCAGTACTTC,CASSLTGTKEETQYF
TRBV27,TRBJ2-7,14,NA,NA,TGTGCCAGCAGTTTAGGGGGGCCAAGACCCACTACGTACTTC,CASSLGGPRPTTYF
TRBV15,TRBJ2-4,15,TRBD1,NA,TGTGCCACCAGCAGAGGGGGACAGGGGAAAAACATTCAGTACTTC,CATSRGGQGKNIQYF
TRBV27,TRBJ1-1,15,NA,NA,TGTGCCAGCAGTTCCGTCGCGGGGGCAAGGACTGAAGCTTTCTTT,CASSSVAGARTEAFF